A single sample is the source of the 32 T cell receptor beta chains below, sequenced in a study of metastatic and nonmetastatic thyroid tumors. TCRdb re-called the PCR reads with MiXCR. The sample has about 3,800 clones, roughly a third seen once. Not a single patient had been given any form of treatment at any point before undergoing thyroid surgery. The sequencing sample was made of adjacent normal tissue. Source of these receptors: a male donor with papillary thyroid cancer or a benign thyroid nodule (not recorded which). Some clones in this sample may be carry-over from other donors' samples.

V and J are TRBV2 and TRBJ2-7; 12 nucleotides match TRBD2. The CDR3 runs 15 residues. J gave up 2 bases and V 5 bases, and 4 bases lay outside the gene matches. CDR1 is SNHLY, CDR2 FYNNEI, per germline. CDR3 coding DNA: TGTGCCAGCAGTAGGAGACTAGCGGGGGCCTACGAGCAGTACTTC. Amino acid sequence: CASSRRLAGAYEQYF.

J is TRBJ1-1 and V is TRBV7-2; D remains unclear. The germline V gene encodes CDR1 SGHTA and CDR2 FQGNSA. CDR3 length equals 13 residues. With 5 bases removed from V and 0 bases from J, the gap between germline ends came to 7 bases. The CDR3 loop reads CASSPRLNTEAFF. CDR3 nucleotide sequence: TGTGCCAGCAGCCCCCGTCTGAACACTGAAGCTTTCTTT.

This rearrangement joins TRBV3-1 to TRBJ2-7; TRBD1 agrees at 10 bases. The trim removed 1 base at V and 6 bases at J, leaving 0 bases unmatched. CDR1 and CDR2 (germline): LGHDT, YNNKEL (reference sequence). This CDR3 spans 13 amino acids. The CDR3 DNA reads as TGTGCCAGCAGCCAAGGGACAGGGGGCGAGCAGTACTTC. Translated, it gives CASSQGTGGEQYF.

This clone has only one observation. This sequence joins TRBV6-2 or TRBV6-3 and TRBJ2-2, with TRBD2 identical over 16 bases. V lost 8 bases, J lost 14 bases, and 20 bases stayed unmatched. Germline V gene data show CDR1 as MNHEY and CDR2 as SVGEGT. This CDR3 has 18 residues. The CDR3 sequence is CASCSEGLAGGYNADLFF. The DNA for the CDR3 is TGTGCCAGCTGTTCGGAGGGACTAGCGGGAGGGTACAACGCGGACCTGTTTTTT.

In its sample, this clone was seen a few times. In DNA, the CDR3 is TGTGCCAGCAGTTTGGGCCTTACGAACACTGAAGCTTTCTTT. Its protein is CASSLGLTNTEAFF. The chain uses TRBV28 and TRBJ1-1; D unclear. Trimming shortened V by 3 bases and J by 1 base, and 9 bases separated the two germline ends. CDR1 is MDHEN and CDR2 is SYDVKM in the germline V gene. This CDR3 is 14 amino acids long.

In this sample, this clone turned up once. The chain carries TRBV20-1 and TRBJ1-6; TRBD1 matches 7 bases. CDR1 and CDR2 from the germline V gene are DFQATT and SNEGSKA (reference sequence). The CDR3 has 13 amino acids. The ends lost 1 base at V and 10 bases at J; junction bases unmatched: 4. The CDR3 sequence is CSARGQGRSPLHF. As DNA, the CDR3 is TGCAGTGCTAGAGGACAGGGAAGGTCACCCCTCCACTTT.

The chain recombines TRBV19 with TRBJ1-1; 9 nucleotides align to TRBD1. The CDR3 is made up of 14 amino acids. Trimming removed 3 bases from V and 5 bases from J; junction bases left unmatched: 4. Germline assignment: CDR1 LNHDA and CDR2 SQIVND (reference sequence). This CDR3 reads CASSIDRGRTEAFF. CDR3 DNA sequence: TGTGCCAGTAGTATCGACAGGGGGAGGACTGAAGCTTTCTTT.

The CDR3 loop is CASSHTQGATEAFF. Here the CDR3 DNA reads TGTGCCAGCAGTCATACCCAGGGCGCCACTGAAGCTTTCTTT. The chain couples TRBV6-1 to TRBJ1-1; tentative D call: TRBD1 (5 bases). The CDR3 totals 14 residues. CDR1 MNHNS and CDR2 SASEGT come from the germline V gene. With 5 bases removed from V and 4 bases from J, the gap between germline ends came to 14 bases.

This clone came up many times. A junction boundary mismatches the germline segment, possibly from a read error. DNA of the CDR3: TGCAGTGCTAGGGACCTTTCCAAAAACATTCGGTACTTC. Its translation is CSARDLSKNIRYF. The rearrangement joins TRBV20-1 to TRBJ2-4, with D unclear. Germline CDR1 DFQATT, CDR2 SNEGSKA (reference sequence). This CDR3 is 13 amino acids long.

V usage is TRBV27 and J usage is TRBJ2-7; TRBD1 aligns across 10 bases. CDR3 length: 17 residues. The germline V gene encodes CDR1 MNHEY and CDR2 SMNVEV (reference sequence). V trimming: 6 bases; J trimming: 5 bases; junction bases outside the gene matches: 16. In DNA, the CDR3 is TGTGCCAGCAGCCTGAGGTGGGGGGGGACAGGGGTTCACGAGCAGTACTTC. Translating gives CASSLRWGGTGVHEQYF.

The chain uses TRBV6-5 and TRBJ2-2, with D unresolved. The CDR3 spans 15 residues. V lost 0 bases and J 3 bases, leaving 8 bases between the germline ends. CDR1 MNHEY and CDR2 SVGAGI come from the germline V gene. CDR3 loop: CASSYSYMDTGELFF. The CDR3 DNA follows: TGTGCCAGCAGTTACTCCTACATGGACACCGGGGAGCTGTTTTTT.

This sequence joins TRBV5-1 and TRBJ2-3, with 8 bases that match TRBD1. The V gene end was trimmed by 5 bases and the J gene end by 0 bases; junction bases not matched to a gene: 2. The germline V gene encodes CDR1 SGHRS and CDR2 YFSETQ. The CDR3 loop spans 14 amino acids. The CDR3 DNA sequence: TGCGCCAGCAGATGGGACAGGAGCACAGATACGCAGTATTTT. This sequence encodes CASRWDRSTDTQYF.

In this sample, this clone is medium-sized. This rearrangement joins TRBV7-3 to TRBJ1-1; D gene unclear. Germline V gene data show CDR1 as SGHTA and CDR2 as FQGTGA. V was shortened by 0 bases and J by 7 bases, with 9 bases between the two germline ends. The CDR3 sequence is 13 residues long. The CDR3 sequence: CASSLTHSREAFF. CDR3 coding DNA: TGTGCCAGCAGCTTAACTCACAGCCGTGAAGCTTTCTTT.

This clone was detected once. The chain has TRBV2 and TRBJ2-5; a weak D match, TRBD1 (6 bases). The germline CDR1 and CDR2 sequences are SNHLY and FYNNEI. The CDR3 contains 16 residues. V was shortened by 7 bases and J by 2 bases, with 20 bases between the two germline ends. In DNA form, the CDR3 reads TGTGCCAGCATGCATTTCGGGACATCCGGACAAGAGACCCAGTACTTC. Its protein product is CASMHFGTSGQETQYF. Filled out from reference TRBV2 and TRBJ2-5, the complete variable domain reads EPEVTQTPSHQVTQMGQEVILRCVPISNHLYFYWYRQILGQKVEFLVSFYNNEISEKSEIFDDQFSVERPDGSNFTLKIRSTKLEDSAMYFCASMHFGTSGQETQYFGPGTRLLVL.

This clone came up a few times. V and J are TRBV2 and TRBJ2-7; 7 positions agree with TRBD1. V lost 5 bases, J lost 0 bases, and 7 bases stayed unmatched. This CDR3 region has 15 residues. Germline CDR1 and CDR2: SNHLY and FYNNEI. CDR3 residues: CASSTRQGGSYEQYF. The CDR3 bases are TGTGCCAGCAGTACCAGACAGGGCGGCTCCTACGAGCAGTACTTC.

V usage is TRBV7-2 and J usage is TRBJ2-7, with TRBD2 identical over 11 bases. CDR3 length: 15 amino acids. Germline-derived CDR1 and CDR2 are SGHTA and FQGNSA. The V gene end was trimmed by 7 bases and the J gene end by 0 bases; junction bases not matched to a gene: 5. CDR3 nucleotide sequence: TGTGCCAGCACCTTCGGGACTAGCGGCTCCTACGAGCAGTACTTC. Translating it yields CASTFGTSGSYEQYF.

The V call is TRBV2, the J call TRBJ2-5, with 7 bases that match TRBD1. CDR3 size: 16 residues. J lost 1 base, V lost 6 bases, and 11 bases had no gene match. Germline CDR1 and CDR2: SNHLY and FYNNEI. Here the CDR3 DNA reads TGTGCCAGCAGGCCGCTAGGAGACAGGGTCCAAGAGACCCAGTACTTC. Translating gives CASRPLGDRVQETQYF.

A word on this clone: Just one base apart from a much larger clone, this may be a read error. V gene TRBV4-3 combines with J gene TRBJ2-2; D call uncertain. Trimming pared 0 bases from V and 8 bases from J, leaving 7 bases between. This CDR3 spans 13 amino acids. CDR1 is LGHNA and CDR2 is YSLEER in the germline V gene. The CDR3 protein is CASSQDWIGELFF. The CDR3 coding sequence is TGCGCCAGCAGCCAAGATTGGATAGGGGAGCTGTTTTTT.

This clone appeared many times. The CDR3 DNA reads as TGTGCCAGCAGTACTGTCGACTACGAGCAGTACTTC. Its translation: CASSTVDYEQYF. The J gene is TRBJ2-7, the V gene TRBV28; D is unresolved. The germline V gene encodes CDR1 MDHEN and CDR2 SYDVKM. V dropped 5 bases and J dropped 3 bases, with 8 bases sitting between them. There are 12 residues in the CDR3. Full variable domain (rest looked up from reference TRBV28 and TRBJ2-7): DVKVTQSSRYLVKRTGEKVFLECVQDMDHENMFWYRQDPGLGLRLIYFSYDVKMKEKGDIPEGYSVSREKKERFSLILESASTNQTSMYLCASSTVDYEQYFGPGTRLTVT.

The V gene is TRBV2, the J gene TRBJ1-2; 8 positions match TRBD1. The CDR3 spans 17 residues. The trim removed 3 bases at V and 2 bases at J, leaving 11 bases unmatched. Germline V gives CDR1 SNHLY, CDR2 FYNNEI. The CDR3: CASSDDRGKGLNYGYTF. CDR3 DNA sequence: TGTGCCAGCAGTGACGACAGGGGAAAAGGTCTAAACTATGGCTACACCTTC.

CDR3: CASSLTGTGGYEQYF. CDR3 bases: TGTGCCAGCAGTTTGACCGGGACAGGAGGCTACGAGCAGTACTTC. The gene calls are TRBV6-5 and TRBJ2-7; 8 bases agree with TRBD1. From germline, CDR1 is MNHEY and CDR2 SVGAGI. The V segment lost 4 bases and the J segment 3 bases; nucleotides outside the gene matches: 8. The CDR3 runs 15 residues.

The rearrangement uses TRBV5-1 and TRBJ1-2; 8 bases line up with TRBD1. This CDR3 comprises 15 residues. With 3 bases clipped from V and 3 bases from J, the junction kept 7 bases outside the gene matches. Looked up from germline, CDR1 is SGHRS and CDR2 is YFSETQ. The CDR3 coding sequence is TGCGCCAGCAGCTGGACAGGGCGGATCGACTATGGCTACACCTTC. Translated: CASSWTGRIDYGYTF.

This clone is medium-sized (0.01 to 0.1%) in the sample. The CDR3 protein is CSARPERGEAFF. The CDR3, as DNA: TGCAGTGCTAGACCTGAAAGGGGTGAAGCTTTCTTT. This chain connects TRBV20-1 to TRBJ1-1, with TRBD1 as a possible D gene (5 bases). The germline V and J ends were trimmed by 2 bases and 7 bases, with 11 bases remaining between them. Germline-derived CDR1 and CDR2 are DFQATT and SNEGSKA (reference sequence). This CDR3 spans 12 amino acids.

V is TRBV20-1 and J is TRBJ2-3; possibly TRBD2 for D (6 bases). Trimming removed 3 bases from V and 0 bases from J, with 7 bases in between. Per the germline V gene, CDR1 is DFQATT and CDR2 is SNEGSKA (reference sequence). CDR3 length: 13 amino acids. The CDR3 bases are TGCAGTGCTAGGGGGGGAAGCACAGATACGCAGTATTTT. Amino acids: CSARGGSTDTQYF.

This clone qualifies as large. The genes are TRBV7-3 and TRBJ2-2; tentative D call: TRBD2 (5 bases). In germline, CDR1 is SGHTA, CDR2 FQGTGA. This CDR3 is 14 amino acids long. Trimming took off 5 bases at V and 4 bases at J, with 11 bases between the two ends. CDR3 nucleotides: TGTGCCAGCAGCCCCGGGGTCTTCACCGGGGAGCTGTTTTTT. It is translated as CASSPGVFTGELFF.

This clone was seen a few times. The V call is TRBV18, the J call TRBJ1-2, with D unresolved. Deletions cut 0 bases from V and 0 bases from J, with 8 bases between. Germline V CDR1 and CDR2: KGHSH, LQKENI. The CDR3 loop spans 15 amino acids. The CDR3 region is CASSPPSQSNYGYTF. The CDR3 region has the DNA TGTGCCAGCTCACCACCGTCCCAATCTAACTATGGCTACACCTTC. The variable domain in full, with the rest retrieved from reference TRBV18 and TRBJ1-2, is NAGVMQNPRHLVRRRGQEARLRCSPMKGHSHVYWYRQLPEEGLKFMVYLQKENIIDESGMPKERFSAEFPKEGPSILRIQQVVRGDSAAYFCASSPPSQSNYGYTFGSGTRLTVV.

J is TRBJ2-6 and V is TRBV12-3 or TRBV12-4; a weak D match, TRBD2 (5 bases). V lost 3 bases, J lost 2 bases, and 14 bases lay in between. This CDR3 has 17 residues. CDR3 residues: CASSLWGDIPGANVLTF. As DNA, the CDR3 is TGTGCCAGCAGTTTGTGGGGAGATATACCTGGGGCCAACGTCCTGACTTTC.

This clone was counted only a few times. The rearrangement joins TRBV6-1 to TRBJ1-6; no firm D call. Germline V gene sequence: CDR1 MNHNS, CDR2 SASEGT. The CDR3 sequence is 15 residues long. V was shortened by 9 bases and J by 10 bases, with 22 bases between the two germline ends. The CDR3 reads CASYTDFSLGSPLHF. The CDR3 DNA sequence: TGTGCCAGTTACACGGACTTCAGTCTGGGGTCACCCCTCCACTTT.

This chain joins TRBV6-2 or TRBV6-3 and TRBJ1-6, with TRBD1 as a possible D gene (6 bases). Germline V lookup: CDR1 MNHEY, CDR2 SVGEGT. The CDR3 runs 20 residues. The V gene lost 0 bases and the J gene lost 5 bases, with 23 bases spanning the gap. CDR3 region: CASSYSIGSVSRGNNSPLHF. The DNA of the CDR3 is TGTGCCAGCAGTTACTCGATCGGTTCGGTGAGCAGGGGCAATAATTCACCCCTCCACTTT.

V gene TRBV20-1 combines with J gene TRBJ2-1; 8 bases match TRBD2. V trimming: 0 bases; J trimming: 3 bases; junction bases outside the gene matches: 7. The CDR3 runs to 16 residues. The germline gives CDR1 DFQATT, CDR2 SNEGSKA (reference sequence). This chain's CDR3 is CSAREGAGGFYNEQFF. In nucleotides, the CDR3 is TGCAGTGCTAGAGAGGGGGCGGGAGGTTTCTACAATGAGCAGTTCTTC.

This clone occurred a few times. The CDR3 reads CASSGLAASNEQFF. CDR3 DNA sequence: TGTGCCAGCAGCGGACTAGCGGCATCCAATGAGCAGTTCTTC. The rearrangement uses TRBV6-1 and TRBJ2-1, with 10 bases that match TRBD2. Germline values: CDR1 MNHNS, CDR2 SASEGT. The V segment lost 6 bases and the J segment 6 bases; nucleotides outside the gene matches: 5. The CDR3 spans 14 residues.

The chain employs TRBV7-2 and TRBJ2-7; D is unresolved. V was cut by 3 bases and J by 1 base, with 10 bases left in between. Germline V gene lookup returns CDR1 SGHTA and CDR2 FQGNSA. CDR3 length: 14 residues. The CDR3 DNA reads TGTGCCAGCAGCTTCCGTGGCAGATCCTACGAGCAGTACTTC. Its translation is CASSFRGRSYEQYF.